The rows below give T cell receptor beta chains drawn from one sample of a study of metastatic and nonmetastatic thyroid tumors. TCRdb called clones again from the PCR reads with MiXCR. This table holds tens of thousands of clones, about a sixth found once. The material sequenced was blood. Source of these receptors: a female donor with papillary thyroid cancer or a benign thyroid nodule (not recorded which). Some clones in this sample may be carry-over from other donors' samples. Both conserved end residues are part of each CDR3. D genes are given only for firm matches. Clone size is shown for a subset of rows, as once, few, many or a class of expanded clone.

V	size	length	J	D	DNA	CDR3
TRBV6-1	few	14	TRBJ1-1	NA	TGTGCCAGCACACTACCGGGGGTCAGCTATGAAGCTTTCTTT	CASTLPGVSYEAFF
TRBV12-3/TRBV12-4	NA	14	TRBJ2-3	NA	TGTGCCAGCAGCGCTTATGGACTTTTAGATACGCAGTATTTT	CASSAYGLLDTQYF
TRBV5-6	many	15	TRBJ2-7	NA	TGTGCCAGCAGCTCCCAGGTGGCAGTCTCCTACGAGCAGTACTTC	CASSSQVAVSYEQYF
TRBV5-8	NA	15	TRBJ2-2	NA	TGTGCCAGCAGCCCCGAGGGGCTAATCACCGGGGAGCTGTTTTTT	CASSPEGLITGELFF
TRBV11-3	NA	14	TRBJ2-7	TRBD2	TGTGCCAGCAGCTCGACCGGGACTAGCAACGAGCAGTACTTC	CASSSTGTSNEQYF
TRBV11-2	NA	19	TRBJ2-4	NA	TGTGCCAGCAGCTTAGATAGCCCCGGGGGCGGGGGCCCTCTTATCATTCAGTACTTC	CASSLDSPGGGGPLIIQYF
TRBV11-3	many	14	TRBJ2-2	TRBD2	TGTGCCAGCAGCTTAGCGGGGGGCACCGGGGAGCTGTTTTTT	CASSLAGGTGELFF
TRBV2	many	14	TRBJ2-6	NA	TGTGCCAGCAGTGGATTAGCTGGGGCCAACGTCCTGACTTTC	CASSGLAGANVLTF
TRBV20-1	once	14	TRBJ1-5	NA	TGCAGTGCTAGCGATGCAGGTTACAATCAGCCCCAGCATTTC	CSASDAGYNQPQHF
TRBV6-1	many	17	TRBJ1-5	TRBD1	TGTGCCAGCAGTCCAAATACAGGGGCCTATAGCAATCAGCCCCAGCATTTT	CASSPNTGAYSNQPQHF
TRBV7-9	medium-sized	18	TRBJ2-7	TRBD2	TGTGCCAGCAGCTCACAAGGACTAGCGGTGGGATCTAGGTACGAGCAGTACTTC	CASSSQGLAVGSRYEQYF
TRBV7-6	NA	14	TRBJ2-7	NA	TGTGCCAGCAGCTTAGTCGGTCCACCCTACGAGCAGTACTTC	CASSLVGPPYEQYF
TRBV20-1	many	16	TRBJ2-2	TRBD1	TGCAGTGCTAGACCTCAACAGGGGCACTACACCGGGGAGCTGTTTTTT	CSARPQQGHYTGELFF
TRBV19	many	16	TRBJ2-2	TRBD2	TGTGCCAGTAGTAAACTAGCGGGAGCGAACACCGGGGAGCTGTTTTTT	CASSKLAGANTGELFF
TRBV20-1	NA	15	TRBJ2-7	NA	TGCAGTGCTAGAGATGCTGGGGTAAGCTCCTACGAGCAGTACTTC	CSARDAGVSSYEQYF
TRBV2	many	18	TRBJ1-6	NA	TGTGCCAGCAGTGCCTCCAGGCGGGCTAGCTCCTATAATTCACCCCTCCACTTT	CASSASRRASSYNSPLHF
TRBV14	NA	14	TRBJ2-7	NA	TGTGCCAGCAGCTCGGGAGTAGGGTACCACGAGCAGTACTTC	CASSSGVGYHEQYF
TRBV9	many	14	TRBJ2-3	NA	TGTGCCAGCAGCTCGTTTGGAAATACAGATACGCAGTATTTT	CASSSFGNTDTQYF
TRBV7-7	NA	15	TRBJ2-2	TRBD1	TGTGTTAGCAGCTTCGGGACAGGGAACACCTGGGAGCTGTTTTTT	CVSSFGTGNTWELFF
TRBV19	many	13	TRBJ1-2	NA	TGTGCCAGTAGTATCACGGGTGGCTATGGCTACACCTTC	CASSITGGYGYTF
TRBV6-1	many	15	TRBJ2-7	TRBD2	TGTGCCAGCAGTGTAGCTAGCGGCAGCTCCTACGAGCAGTACTTC	CASSVASGSSYEQYF
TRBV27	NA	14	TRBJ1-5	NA	TGTGCCAGCAGTTTATTCGCGGGGGATCAGCCACAGCATTTT	CASSLFAGDQPQHF
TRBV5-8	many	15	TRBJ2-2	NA	TGTGCCAGCAGACTGCCGTGGGGGGACACCGGGGAGCTGTTTTTT	CASRLPWGDTGELFF
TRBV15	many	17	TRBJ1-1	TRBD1	TGTGCCACCAGCAGAGATGTGGGGGACAGGGTGAACACTGAAGCTTTCTTT	CATSRDVGDRVNTEAFF
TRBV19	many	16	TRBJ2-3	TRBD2	TGTGCCAGTAGTAAAGGACTAGCGGGCAGCACAGATACGCAGTATTTT	CASSKGLAGSTDTQYF
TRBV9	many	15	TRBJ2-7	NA	TGTGCCAGCAGCCCCTCCTATACTCTGACCTACGAGCAGTACTTC	CASSPSYTLTYEQYF
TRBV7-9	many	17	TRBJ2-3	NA	TGTGCCAGCAGTAACCCCACGGACCCCAGCTCGAGGGATACGCAGTATTTT	CASSNPTDPSSRDTQYF
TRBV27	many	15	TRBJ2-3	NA	TGTGCCAGCGCCCCTCGAGCGACGGGCGCAGATACGCAGTATTTT	CASAPRATGADTQYF
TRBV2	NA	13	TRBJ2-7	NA	TGTGCCAGCAGTGGGCGGGCTACCTACGAGCAGTACTTC	CASSGRATYEQYF
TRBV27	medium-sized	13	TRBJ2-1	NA	TGTGCCAGCAGTTTAGGGCGGTGGGATGAGCAGTTCTTC	CASSLGRWDEQFF
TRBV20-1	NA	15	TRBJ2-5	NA	TGCAGTGCTAGAGATATTGGTGGGCAAAAAGAGACCCAGTACTTC	CSARDIGGQKETQYF
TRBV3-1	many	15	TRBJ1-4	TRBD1	TGTGCCAGCAGCCGGAAAGGACAGGGCCTCGAAAAACTGTTTTTT	CASSRKGQGLEKLFF
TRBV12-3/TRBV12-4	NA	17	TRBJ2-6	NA	TGTGCCAGCAACCTTTCGGGCCGTGGGGCTGGGGCCAACTTCCTGACTTTC	CASNLSGRGAGANFLTF
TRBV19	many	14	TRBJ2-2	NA	TGTGCCAGTAGTGCCCCTAGGGACACCGGGGAGCTGTTTTTT	CASSAPRDTGELFF
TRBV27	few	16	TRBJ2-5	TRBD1	TGTGCCAGCAGTTTATTAGGGACAGGGGTCTTTGAGACCCATTACTTC	CASSLLGTGVFETHYF
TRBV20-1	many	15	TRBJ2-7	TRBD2	TGCAGTGCTACCCCCGGACTAGCGGGCTCCTACGAGCAGTACTTC	CSATPGLAGSYEQYF
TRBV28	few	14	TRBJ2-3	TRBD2	TGTGCCAGCAGTTTAGTGGGACTAGCGGGTACGCAGTATTTT	CASSLVGLAGTQYF
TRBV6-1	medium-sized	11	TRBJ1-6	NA	TGTGCCAGCAGCCGGAATTCACCCCTCCACTTT	CASSRNSPLHF
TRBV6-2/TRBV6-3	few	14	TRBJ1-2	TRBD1	TGTGCCAGCGGACGATCGGGGACAGCGAATGGCTACACCTTC	CASGRSGTANGYTF
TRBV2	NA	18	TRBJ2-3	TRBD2	TGTGCCAGCAGTGAACGACTAGCGGGAGGCTCTGTGACAGATACGCAGTATTTT	CASSERLAGGSVTDTQYF
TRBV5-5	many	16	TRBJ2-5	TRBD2	TGTGCCAGCAGCTTGGCTCTAGCGGGAGGCCAAGAGACCCAGTACTTC	CASSLALAGGQETQYF
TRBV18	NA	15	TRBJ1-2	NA	TGTGCCAGCTCACCGTCTAGGGGCCCAGACTATGGCTACACCTTC	CASSPSRGPDYGYTF
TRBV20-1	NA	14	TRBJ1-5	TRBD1	TGCAGTGCTAGCCGGACAGGGCCGGATCAGCCCCAGCATTTT	CSASRTGPDQPQHF
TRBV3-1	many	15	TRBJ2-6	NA	TGTGCCAGCAGCCACAGGGCCTCTGGGGCCAACGTCCTGACTTTC	CASSHRASGANVLTF
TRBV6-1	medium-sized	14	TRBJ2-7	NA	TGTGCCAGCAGTGAAGGAGGACAGCTTTACGAGCAGTACTTC	CASSEGGQLYEQYF
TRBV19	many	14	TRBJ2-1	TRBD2	TGTGCCAGCGATCCTAGCGGGACATCCGATGAGCAGTTCTTC	CASDPSGTSDEQFF
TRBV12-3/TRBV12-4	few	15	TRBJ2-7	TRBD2	TGTGCCAGCAGCCCCATAGCGGGGGGACCACGGGAGCAGTACTTC	CASSPIAGGPREQYF
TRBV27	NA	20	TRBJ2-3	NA	TGTGCCAGCAGTTTATCTCCCCTCCCCCGTGACATCCTACTGGCAGATACGCAGTATTTT	CASSLSPLPRDILLADTQYF
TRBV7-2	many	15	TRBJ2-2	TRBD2	TGTGCCAGCAGCTTAAAGGCGGGGGGCGGCGGGGAGCTGTTTTTT	CASSLKAGGGGELFF
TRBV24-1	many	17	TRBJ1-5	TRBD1	TGTGCCACGGAGATCAAGGGACAGGGGTATAGCAATCAGCCCCAGCATTTT	CATEIKGQGYSNQPQHF
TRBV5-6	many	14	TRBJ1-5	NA	TGTGCCAGCAGCTTGTTTGGACGGAATCAGCCCCAGCATTTT	CASSLFGRNQPQHF
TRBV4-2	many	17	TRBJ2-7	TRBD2	TGTGCCAGCAGCCCTTCCGGGACTAGCGGGAGGTGGCGCGAGCAGTACTTC	CASSPSGTSGRWREQYF
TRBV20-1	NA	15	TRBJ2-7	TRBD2	TGCAGTGCTAGACTGGTGGAGCGGGAATTATACGAGCAGTACTTC	CSARLVERELYEQYF
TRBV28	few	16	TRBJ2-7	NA	TGTGCCAGCAGTACCCTGAGGGTACTGGGCCTCGTCGAGCAGTACTTC	CASSTLRVLGLVEQYF
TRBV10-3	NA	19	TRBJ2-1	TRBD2	TGTGCCATCAGTGATCCCGGGACTAGCTGGAGATGGTCCTACAATGAGCAGTTCTTC	CAISDPGTSWRWSYNEQFF
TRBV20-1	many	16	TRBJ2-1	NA	TGCAGTGCTGGAATTTCAGGGGGGCTCGTTTACAATGAGCAGTTCTTC	CSAGISGGLVYNEQFF
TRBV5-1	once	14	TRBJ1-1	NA	TGCGCCAGCAGCGAGACAGACTCATACACTGAAGCTTTCTTT	CASSETDSYTEAFF
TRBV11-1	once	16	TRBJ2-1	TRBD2	TGTGCCAGCAGCCCTACCGTGACTAGCGTATACAATGAGCAGTTCTTC	CASSPTVTSVYNEQFF